These T cell receptor beta chains were read from a single sample in a study of blood T cell repertoires in COVID-19. TCRdb keeps only in-frame clones here, not all; method: immunoSEQ multiplex PCR. The sample includes about 36,000 clones, around four fifths seen only once; the top ten take around 15%. Specimen: peripheral blood. All receptors come from a human donor in a cohort sampled during active COVID-19. Each CDR3 is given with its conserved first and last residue. The D gene is left open where the match is weak.

j_call d_call v_call cdr3_aa
TRBJ2-5 - TRBV5-5 CASSTTPPLMTQYF
TRBJ1-5 TRBD1 TRBV5-5 CASSLGSGQDNQPQHF
TRBJ2-7 - TRBV28 CASSWSSYEQYF
TRBJ1-2 - TRBV30 CAWSRDTSVYGYTF
TRBJ1-2 - TRBV27 CASSLTGDYGYTF
TRBJ2-1 - TRBV7-3 CASSLRISGYNEQFF
TRBJ2-5 TRBD1 TRBV5-1 CASSRDREAETQYF
TRBJ1-1 TRBD1 TRBV7-8 CASTPGLGQGLGSTEAFF
TRBJ1-3 TRBD1 TRBV4-3 CASSQGTGSGNTIYF
TRBJ1-1 - TRBV2 CASSGVVNTEAFF
TRBJ2-5 TRBD2 TRBV29-1 CSVEVVGGIETQYF
TRBJ2-7 TRBD2 TRBV2 CASRAGLATGEQYF